The entry that follows covers one TCR beta chain sequence. The antigen remains undetermined. These data originate in a study of shared clonotypes between healthy human individuals. Turning to the study itself: There were three CD4 naive, three CD4 memory, two CD8 naive and one CD8 memory plates per donor.

Study results and limitations: Non-shared clonotypes displayed generation probabilities falling below those of clonotypes present in all four donors.

Germline CDR1 SGDLS, CDR2 YYNGEE. V shed 0 bases and J 2 bases; nucleotides not matched to a gene: 4. The CDR3 runs to 16 residues. Assay: immunoSEQ multiplex PCR; the TCRdb copy retains only in-frame clones and omits some. The table records over a million clones, 98% of them present only once. This chain links TRBV9 with TRBJ2-2; 7 bases map to TRBD2. This TCR was sampled from a man aged 25 to 40 in good health. Sequencing was carried out using naive CD4+ T cells sorted from blood. Documented subset: CD45RA+ positively selected. The CDR3 bases are TGTGCCAGCAGCGTAGGGGCTAGCGGAAACACCGGGGAGCTGTTTTTT. Translating it yields CASSVGASGNTGELFF.